Shown below are 27 T cell receptor beta chains from a single sample sequenced in a study of vaccination and CD4 T cells after COVID-19. Treatment reported: 10-day PBMC culture with coronavirus spike peptide pools or control peptides (ViraFEST assay). No antigen is known for these receptors. The Oncomine TCR Beta short-read assay was what sequenced the DNA obtained from cultured CD4+ T cells. TCRdb reprocessed the PCR reads via MiXCR and lists one record per CDR3 protein. The repertoire holds 15,000 to 20,000 distinct CDR3 sequences, with roughly 56% as singletons. Sequences were obtained from CD4+ T cells from blood, cultured in vitro. The source of these receptors is a human donor who had recovered from COVID-19.

This chain connects TRBV6-1 to TRBJ1-5, with unresolved D. This CDR3 region has 14 residues. Germline values: CDR1 MNHNS, CDR2 SASEGT. The germline V and J ends were trimmed by 7 bases and 0 bases, with 10 bases remaining between them. CDR3 loop: CASTSLYSNQPQHF. The CDR3 DNA follows: TGTGCCAGCACCAGCCTTTATAGCAATCAGCCCCAGCATTTT.

CDR3 protein: CASTPLRGGFSYEQYF. DNA of the CDR3: TGTGCCAGCACTCCATTGAGGGGGGGTTTCTCCTACGAGCAGTACTTC. The chain is built from TRBV6-1 and TRBJ2-7; perhaps TRBD2 as D (7 bases). This CDR3 region has 16 residues. V was shortened by 7 bases and J by 0 bases, with 19 bases between the two germline ends. From germline, CDR1 is MNHNS and CDR2 SASEGT.

The chain carries TRBV12-3 or TRBV12-4 and TRBJ2-1; TRBD2 aligns across 12 bases. J lost 2 bases, V lost 6 bases, and 8 bases had no gene match. The CDR3 sequence is 17 residues long. CDR3 nucleotide sequence: TGTGCCAGCAGGGATCTAGCGGGAGGGTCTCCCTACAATGAGCAGTTCTTC. Its protein product is CASRDLAGGSPYNEQFF.

This clonotype was seen a handful of times. The rearrangement links TRBV20-1 to TRBJ1-2; D ambiguous. V lost 6 bases and J lost 3, with 20 bases in between. CDR3 length: 15 amino acids. Germline CDR1 and CDR2: DFQATT and SNEGSKA (reference sequence). Written as DNA, the CDR3 is TGCAGTGCGAGACCCTGGGTTGTGTTGGACTATGGCTACACCTTC. Protein: CSARPWVVLDYGYTF.

CDR3 sequence (DNA): TGTGCCAGCAGTGGCGGGCCAGCCCTTTACAATGAGCAGTTCTTC. As protein: CASSGGPALYNEQFF. The J gene is TRBJ2-1, the V gene TRBV2, with D tentatively TRBD2 (5 bases). Germline CDR1 reads SNHLY; CDR2 reads FYNNEI. This CDR3 is built from 15 residues. The germline V and J ends were trimmed by 4 bases and 4 bases, with 14 bases remaining between them.

The rearrangement uses TRBV27 and TRBJ1-5, with unresolved D. This CDR3 contains 16 residues. V was cut by 5 bases and J by 1 base, with 15 bases left in between. CDR1 and CDR2 from the germline V gene are MNHEY and SMNVEV (reference sequence). The CDR3 is CASSPGDWVSNQPQHF. CDR3 sequence (DNA): TGTGCCAGCAGTCCCGGAGATTGGGTAAGCAATCAGCCCCAGCATTTT.

The chain links TRBV29-1 to TRBJ2-7; D might be TRBD1 or TRBD2, each matching 5 bases. The ends were cut back, 5 bases at V and 7 bases at J, with 18 bases in the middle. The CDR3 runs 13 residues. Germline values: CDR1 SQVTM, CDR2 ANQGSEA. CDR3 DNA sequence: TGCAGCGTTCGAGGGGTTCTTAATTTGGAGCAGTACTTC. Translating it yields CSVRGVLNLEQYF.

The CDR3, as DNA: TGTGCCAGCAGTCCCCCGGGACGGTGGGGGAGGACCCAGTACTTC. It yields the protein CASSPPGRWGRTQYF. This chain connects TRBV28 to TRBJ2-5, with D possibly being TRBD1 or TRBD2 (5 bases each). The CDR3 spans 15 residues. The V end lost 5 bases, the J end lost 7 bases, and 20 bases lay between the germline ends. Germline lookup yields CDR1 MDHEN and CDR2 SYDVKM.

This clonotype occurred a few times. The rearrangement uses TRBV11-3 and TRBJ2-3, with D maybe TRBD2 (6 bases). Between the trimmed V and J ends, which lost 5 bases and 4 bases, there was a span of 16 bases. The CDR3 spans 15 residues. From germline, CDR1 is SGHNT and CDR2 YENEEA. Here the CDR3 DNA reads TGTGCCAGCAGCCCCGGAGGGCCAAAGGCAGATACGCAGTATTTT. It encodes CASSPGGPKADTQYF.

The rearrangement joins TRBV20-1 to TRBJ2-3, with 7 bases that match TRBD2. V was pared by 0 bases and J by 5 bases, with 8 bases of the junction left unmatched. The CDR3 has 15 amino acids. From germline, CDR1 is DFQATT and CDR2 SNEGSKA (reference sequence). CDR3 coding DNA: TGCAGTGCTAGAGATGGTGCGGGAGATTTAGATACGCAGTATTTT. As protein: CSARDGAGDLDTQYF.

A note on this clonotype: At one end, the junction sequence differs from germline, possibly due to a read error. V is TRBV7-7 and J is TRBJ2-5, with 10 bases identical to TRBD1. CDR3 length: 16 residues. Looked up from germline, CDR1 is SSHAT and CDR2 is FNYEAQ (reference sequence). CDR3 bases: TGTGCTAGCAGCCTAATATATGACAGGGGGCGGGAGACCCAGTACTTC. Amino acid sequence: CASSLIYDRGRETQYF.

This clonotype was seen more than once but under ten times. The chain joins TRBV30 to TRBJ1-6; possibly TRBD1 for D (5 bases). Germline-derived CDR1 and CDR2 are GTSNPN and SVGIG (reference sequence). This CDR3 comprises 16 residues. The ends were cut back, 4 bases at V and 9 bases at J, with 22 bases in the middle. The CDR3 DNA is TGTGCCTGGACCCTTCAGGGTGGGGGACTTACTTCACCCCTCCACTTT. This translates into CAWTLQGGGLTSPLHF.

The V gene is TRBV20-1, the J gene TRBJ1-5; TRBD1 aligns across 8 bases. The J segment lost 1 base and the V segment lost 5 bases, leaving 7 bases of the junction unmatched. CDR1 is DFQATT, CDR2 SNEGSKA, per germline (reference sequence). There are 15 residues in the CDR3. The CDR3 DNA reads as TGCAGTGCTCGACGGACAGGGACGAGCAATCAGCCCCAGCATTTT. This encodes CSARRTGTSNQPQHF.

V is TRBV6-2 or TRBV6-3 and J is TRBJ1-2, with 8 bases matching TRBD1. Germline V gives CDR1 MNHEY, CDR2 SVGEGT. With 6 bases clipped from V and 2 bases from J, the junction kept 5 bases outside the gene matches. The CDR3 runs to 14 residues. The CDR3 loop is CASRPYRGNYGYTF. The DNA for the CDR3 is TGTGCCAGCAGACCCTACAGGGGGAACTATGGCTACACCTTC.

The chain recombines TRBV20-1 with TRBJ2-1; 7 positions agree with TRBD2. Germline CDR1 reads DFQATT; CDR2 reads SNEGSKA (reference sequence). CDR3 length equals 16 residues. The V and J ends lost 3 bases and 10 bases, in that order; junction bases with no gene match: 18. CDR3 coding DNA: TGCAGTGCTAGGATCGCAGCGGGGAGTATAGTCGGAGAGCAGTTCTTC. This gives the protein CSARIAAGSIVGEQFF.

V is TRBV5-1 and J is TRBJ2-5; 10 nucleotides match TRBD1. The CDR3 length is 14 residues. Per the germline V gene, CDR1 is SGHRS and CDR2 is YFSETQ. V trimming: 2 bases; J trimming: 6 bases; junction bases outside the gene matches: 4. The CDR3 DNA reads TGCGCCAGCAGCTTCGGACAGGGGGAACAGACCCAGTACTTC. Protein sequence: CASSFGQGEQTQYF.

The gene calls are TRBV20-1 and TRBJ2-1, with a possible D match to TRBD2 (6 bases). With 0 bases removed from V and 3 bases from J, the gap between germline ends came to 18 bases. Germline assignment: CDR1 DFQATT and CDR2 SNEGSKA (reference sequence). CDR3 size: 17 residues. CDR3 DNA: TGCAGTGCTAGAGATCGTCCTCCGGGACTCCTCTACAATGAGCAGTTCTTC. Protein product: CSARDRPPGLLYNEQFF.

The sample holds a few counts of this clonotype. The V and J genes are TRBV6-2 or TRBV6-3 and TRBJ2-3, with 10 bases that match TRBD2. Per the germline V gene, CDR1 is MNHEY and CDR2 is SVGEGT. The V segment lost 8 bases and the J segment 4 bases; nucleotides outside the gene matches: 9. This CDR3 is 15 amino acids long. The CDR3 DNA follows: TGTGCCAGCCTAGCGGGAGAACGGCGCGCAGATACGCAGTATTTT. This encodes CASLAGERRADTQYF.

This clonotype was observed a handful of times. The chain employs TRBV7-8 and TRBJ2-2; 11 bases fit TRBD2. With 3 bases clipped from V and 6 bases from J, the junction kept 6 bases outside the gene matches. Germline CDR1 is SGHVS and CDR2 is FQNEAQ. CDR3 length: 16 residues. CDR3 loop: CASSFYSGRGSGELFF. The CDR3 region has the DNA TGTGCCAGCAGCTTCTATAGCGGGAGGGGGTCCGGGGAGCTGTTTTTT.

This clonotype has more than one count but fewer than ten. The chain joins TRBV6-5 to TRBJ2-7; D is unclear. This CDR3 contains 16 residues. V gave up 0 bases and J gave up 0 bases, with 12 bases separating them. The germline V gene has CDR1 MNHEY and CDR2 SVGAGI. The CDR3 bases are TGTGCCAGCAGTTACTCGAAATCACCCCCCTCCTACGAGCAGTACTTC. Protein sequence: CASSYSKSPPSYEQYF.

A few counts support this clonotype. CDR3: CASSPGGGRRTDTQYF. Written as DNA, the CDR3 is TGTGCCAGTAGCCCGGGGGGGGGCAGACGCACAGATACGCAGTATTTT. The V gene is TRBV19, the J gene TRBJ2-3; 8 bases match TRBD2. Germline assignment: CDR1 LNHDA and CDR2 SQIVND (reference sequence). V dropped 6 bases and J dropped 1; count of bases not matched to a gene: 9. This CDR3 contains 16 residues.

The rearrangement uses TRBV21-1 and TRBJ2-5. TRBV21-1 is an annotated pseudogene. The CDR3 loop spans 16 amino acids. The CDR3 loop reads CASSKGGRTGQETQYF. CDR3 DNA: TGTGCCAGCAGCAAAGGGGGTAGGACGGGCCAAGAGACCCAGTACTTC.

The rearrangement joins TRBV20-1 to TRBJ2-5; D gene unclear. CDR1 is DFQATT, CDR2 SNEGSKA, per germline (reference sequence). V lost 6 bases, J lost 5 bases, and 10 bases lay in between. The CDR3 runs to 11 residues. The DNA for the CDR3 is TGCAGTGCCGCAGACCGGGAGACCCAGTACTTC. Translating it yields CSAADRETQYF.

V and J are TRBV5-1 and TRBJ1-5; 7 bases match TRBD1. The CDR3 has 15 residues. V was clipped by 4 bases and J by 2 bases; unmatched bases: 6. The germline V gene encodes CDR1 SGHRS and CDR2 YFSETQ. DNA for the CDR3: TGCGCCAGCAGCCAGGGGGTAGGAGGCAATCAGCCCCAGCATTTT. Residues: CASSQGVGGNQPQHF.

This clonotype ranks as large. The gene calls are TRBV24-1 and TRBJ2-1; D call uncertain. The length of the CDR3 is 15 residues. The germline CDR1 and CDR2 sequences are KGHDR and SFDVKD. The V end lost 3 bases, the J end lost 7 bases, and 15 bases lay between the germline ends. Here the CDR3 reads CATSDVTGPQNEQFF. The CDR3, as DNA: TGTGCCACCAGTGATGTTACCGGGCCCCAGAATGAGCAGTTCTTC.

The rearrangement joins TRBV20-1 to TRBJ2-3; 8 nucleotides agree with TRBD2. Germline CDR1 reads DFQATT; CDR2 reads SNEGSKA (reference sequence). J gave up 4 bases and V 6 bases, and 15 bases lay outside the gene matches. The CDR3 totals 16 residues. The CDR3 nucleotides are TGCAGTGCCATAGGCCTTTCGTTCGGGAGGGCAGATACGCAGTATTTT. Its protein is CSAIGLSFGRADTQYF.

This chain uses TRBV28 with TRBJ2-1; possibly TRBD1 or TRBD2 for D (6 bases each). Trimming shortened V by 8 bases and J by 5 bases, and 22 bases separated the two germline ends. Per germline, CDR1 MDHEN and CDR2 SYDVKM. The CDR3 is made up of 16 amino acids. The CDR3 here is CASRLPGGGLNNEQFF. Written as DNA, the CDR3 is TGTGCCAGCCGTCTCCCCGGAGGGGGTTTAAACAATGAGCAGTTCTTC.